A selection of T cell receptor beta chains follows, all from one sample in a study of shared clonotypes between healthy human individuals. TCRdb's table, derived via immunoSEQ multiplex PCR, lists solely in-frame clones and lacks some. The sample lists more than 550,000 clones, roughly two thirds seen once, with around 1.7% in the top ten. Sequenced sample: memory CD4+ T cells sorted from blood. The receptors here all came from a woman in her twenties or thirties in good health. Each CDR3 is given with its conserved first and last residue. The D gene is left open where the match is weak.

V gene	D gene	J gene	CDR3 protein
TRBV15	NA	TRBJ2-2	CATSRDRGQPNTGELFF
TRBV6-1	TRBD1	TRBJ2-4	CASSEYRGYAKNIQYF
TRBV18	TRBD2	TRBJ2-3	CASSAGTSGRDTQYF
TRBV18	NA	TRBJ2-5	CASSKSQETQYF
TRBV6-6	NA	TRBJ1-3	CASSYLGPLRGNTIYF
TRBV20-1	NA	TRBJ1-1	CSASISGVAFF
TRBV6-4	TRBD2	TRBJ2-1	CASSSGTRKVGEQFF
TRBV5-4	NA	TRBJ2-7	CASSSWPAREQYF
TRBV11-2	NA	TRBJ1-4	CASSPKPGAPNEKLFF
TRBV10-3	TRBD2	TRBJ2-1	CAISVGLAGASNEQFF
TRBV7-6	NA	TRBJ1-4	CASGNQGEKLFF
TRBV7-2	TRBD1	TRBJ1-2	CASSRTGGWNYGYTF
TRBV11-2	NA	TRBJ1-4	CASSLVFLGTYNEKLFF
TRBV5-1	NA	TRBJ2-7	CASSDTQGLEQYF
TRBV4-2	NA	TRBJ1-1	CASSQGGRAENTEAFF
TRBV9	NA	TRBJ1-2	CASRKGGWSDGYTF
TRBV18	NA	TRBJ2-7	CASSPQSHDSYEQYF
TRBV11-2	NA	TRBJ2-7	CASSPSRARNEQYF
TRBV29-1	TRBD2	TRBJ2-3	CSVGTSGGTDTQYF
TRBV10-3	NA	TRBJ1-1	CAITQGAGGWNTEAFF
TRBV28	NA	TRBJ1-2	CASSPQGTNYGYTF
TRBV10-3	NA	TRBJ2-2	CAIGQNMNTGELFF
TRBV28	TRBD1	TRBJ2-7	CASSYMDRDSYEQYF
TRBV30	NA	TRBJ1-2	CAWTYIRGVYGYTF
TRBV2	NA	TRBJ2-5	CASSEEGAKTQYF
TRBV5-6	NA	TRBJ2-7	CASSRAGQRNEQYF
TRBV29-1	NA	TRBJ2-3	CSVERDGVAGGNTDTQYF
TRBV19	TRBD1	TRBJ1-1	CASSTQGASVAFF
TRBV30	NA	TRBJ1-4	CAWSRGGEKLFF
TRBV7-2	TRBD2	TRBJ2-7	CASSLRTSGNYEQYF
TRBV27	TRBD1	TRBJ2-1	CASSLDRGRYNEQFF
TRBV6-5	NA	TRBJ2-1	CATKDSGSYNEQFF
TRBV4-1	TRBD1	TRBJ1-4	CASSRAGTGGEKLFF
TRBV18	NA	TRBJ2-7	CASSPQGDSEQYF
TRBV6-1	NA	TRBJ2-1	CASSDDNEQFF
TRBV10-2	NA	TRBJ2-5	CASSVESTQYF
TRBV19	NA	TRBJ1-1	CASSIDLRRSEAFF
TRBV6-6	TRBD1	TRBJ1-1	CASSRQGMGTEAFF
TRBV19	TRBD2	TRBJ2-3	CASSASGSPDTQYF
TRBV7-2	NA	TRBJ2-5	CASSFFGTLQETQYF
TRBV5-1	NA	TRBJ2-3	CASSSGAGESDTQYF